This TCR beta chain appears in the sequencing data of a study of T-cell memory formation after mild COVID-19 listed by TCRdb under 2021. Some background on the complete study: Most TCR sequence clusters were specific to one of the two donors. In a couple of donors, T-cell clones that expanded and contracted after mild COVID-19 were tracked by sequencing TCRalpha and TCRbeta repertoires over time. The cohort was made up of two young adult volunteers, one female and one male, who were previously healthy. Findings and caveats that apply to the study as a whole: Contracting CD4+ clones were found mainly in CM and EM memory subsets, while CD8+ clones were enriched in EMRA. The detection of some responding clones in pre-infection memory suggests that pre-existing cross-reactive memory T cells joined the SARS-CoV-2 response. Balanced CD4/CD8 phenotypes were observed for clones contracting from day 15 to 85, whereas a bias towards CD4+ was observed for a second wave of clones expanding from day 15 to 37. The study included only two mild cases, and larger cohorts that include severe cases with pre-infection samples were judged to be necessary. Whether the second-wave clones peaking on day 37 were SARS-CoV-2 specific was not confirmed.

This sample was sequenced with an Illumina NovaSeq 6000. Using 5'RACE with constant-segment primers, TCRalpha and TCRbeta cDNA libraries were constructed, with sample barcodes and unique molecular identifiers added in the process. RNA was extracted from every sample with Trizol reagent. Library amplification was performed in two PCR steps, and a second sample barcode and Illumina TruSeq adapters were introduced in the second step. The libraries were sequenced on an Illumina NovaSeq using 2 x 150 bp paired-end reads. Per the authors' processing: Reads were demultiplexed and collapsed into UMI-guided consensus sequences with migec v1.2.7. Using mixcr v2.1.11, UMI consensuses were aligned to TRA and TRB V and J templates and then assembled into clonotypes. A clonotype was counted as expanded or contracted only if both edgeR and NoisET called the change significant, with noise models trained on biological replicates. For edgeR calls, the thresholds were a false discovery rate-adjusted p below 0.01 and a log2 fold-change of 1. As an exploratory analysis of dynamics, max-normalized trajectories of the 1000 most abundant clonotypes were examined by PCA with hierarchical clustering. Each responding clone was given a CD4 or CD8 phenotype based on the CD4+ and CD8+ repertoires, which had been sequenced separately. The public sequencing data were trimmed at Q25 with fastp and processed into clonotypes with MiXCR by TCRdb, which kept only in-frame beta chains. Each entry is one CDR3 protein sequence, shown with its most common DNA and genes. It is TCRdb's table, rather than the study itself, that gives the V and J calls and clone size. The sample table holds approximately 240,000 distinct CDR3 sequences, of which about a sixth were seen once. The ten largest make up around 3.7% of the sample.

PBMCs were isolated by Ficoll-Paque density gradient centrifugation. With respect to this clonotype: This clone's antigen is unknown. No qualities accompany the bases; no much larger clone lies one base away.

Relative to germline, V is 4 bases shorter and J is 3 bases shorter, with 9 bases between their ends. The CDR3 runs 13 residues from the cysteine to the phenylalanine. CDR3 DNA only is kept here, 39 bases in frame from base 1. CDR1 and CDR2 are drawn from the germline V gene: MNHEY, SVGAGI. The rearrangement joined TRBV6-5 to TRBJ1-1; the D gene is not confidently resolved. The sample comprised PBMCs or a T cell subset sorted from them (not recorded which). This TCR was sampled from a man in his late teens or twenties who had mild COVID-19 (a few samples of this study predate the infection). The sample titles of this study are shuffled in the database, so cell type and time point are left out; the donor was told from shared clones. The DNA sequence is given as TGTGCCAGCAGTTTCTATAGGGACACTGAAGCTTTCTTT. This is translated as CASSFYRDTEAFF.